This TCR beta chain was obtained from a study of blood T cell repertoires in COVID-19. The wider study: Donors in the United States, Italy and Spain gave samples during acute or convalescent COVID-19. T cells, B-cell-depleted T cells, or PBMCs supplied cDNA or gDNA.

This table comes from immunoSEQ multiplex PCR, and its TCRdb copy is limited to in-frame clones, with some not included. The data hold a few hundred thousand clones, with roughly 91% observed a single time. The V end was cut by 2 bases, the J end by 3 bases, with 8 bases between. Germline assignment: CDR1 GTSNPN and CDR2 SVGIG (reference sequence). The CDR3 loop spans 13 amino acids. This clonotype was obtained from an older woman who had recovered from COVID-19. Sequencing was performed on PBMCs or T cells enriched from blood (not recorded which). J is TRBJ1-5 and V is TRBV30; no definite D call. CDR3 loop: CAWSWSVNQPQHF. The CDR3 DNA is TGTGCCTGGAGTTGGTCAGTCAATCAGCCCCAGCATTTT.